This TCR beta chain was sequenced during a study of monozygotic twins with inflammatory bowel disease. Whole-study findings and limits: Separate T cell subtypes could not be resolved from one another.

The CDR3 sequence is 15 residues long. CDR1 LGHDT and CDR2 YNNKEL come from the germline V gene (reference sequence). The UMIs contained a 6-nucleotide sample barcode. They were added by template switching during cDNA synthesis. Following a re-call of the 5' RACE reads, TCRdb has one entry per CDR3 protein and lacks DNA. This sample lists about 440,000 distinct CDR3 sequences; its ten largest clones have about 2.4%. Blood samples of approximately 2.3 ml were drawn from every donor. Total RNA was isolated from whole blood without T cell sorting. Regarding this clonotype: The antigen remains unidentified.

Sequencing was carried out using blood. J is TRBJ2-7 and V is TRBV3-1; TCRdb lists TRBD1, though no DNA is available to test this call. This TCR derives from a human donor with ulcerative colitis or Crohn's disease, or a healthy co-twin of an affected twin (not recorded which). The CDR3 is CASSQAPGGIYEQYF.